This is a list of T cell receptor beta chains from one sample in a study of CD8+ T cells in alopecia areata. The method was immunoSEQ multiplex PCR; TCRdb's version includes in-frame clones alone and lacks a portion of them. Among 150,000 to 200,000 clones listed, more than 60% were seen once. Sequences were derived from CD4+ T cells sorted from blood, sampled at week 0. These receptors originate from a human donor with alopecia areata. Both conserved end residues are part of each CDR3. The D gene is left open where the match is weak. The listing skips clone size in some rows; elsewhere it reads once, few, many or a size class.

abundance,v_gene,j_gene,d_gene,CDR3nt,CDR3aa
.,TRBV2,TRBJ1-1,.,TGTGCCAGCAGTACGGTCGGCGGGAACACTGAAGCTTTCTTT,CASSTVGGNTEAFF
.,TRBV11-2,TRBJ1-2,.,TGTGCCAGCAGCGCGAACAGGGTAGTAGACTATGGCTACACCTTC,CASSANRVVDYGYTF
.,TRBV5-1,TRBJ2-2,TRBD2,TGCGCCAGCAGCGACAGCGGGAGGGAGCTGTTTTTT,CASSDSGRELFF
.,TRBV5-1,TRBJ1-1,TRBD1,TGCGCCAGCAGCATACAGGGGGCGCGAAACACTGAAGCTTTCTTT,CASSIQGARNTEAFF
.,TRBV11-2,TRBJ2-4,.,TGTGCCAGCAGCTTAACAGGTGCCGATGACATTCAGTACTTC,CASSLTGADDIQYF
.,TRBV18,TRBJ2-2,.,TGTGCCAGCTCACCACTCCAGGTTCGGTATAGGTTCACCGGGGAGCTGTTTTTT,CASSPLQVRYRFTGELFF
.,TRBV30,TRBJ1-4,.,TGTGCCTGGGCCCTGGGACCCTCGGGAAAACTGTTTTTT,CAWALGPSGKLFF
.,TRBV23-1,TRBJ1-2,.,TGCGCCAGCAGCCCAATCCCAGGGGACGACTATGGCTACACCTTC,CASSPIPGDDYGYTF
.,TRBV29-1,TRBJ1-2,.,TGCAGCGTTGAAGGGTCCGCGGGTGGCTACACCTTC,CSVEGSAGGYTF
.,TRBV29-1,TRBJ2-4,TRBD1,TGCAGCGTTGCAAGGGGGCGCTTGGACATTCAGTACTTC,CSVARGRLDIQYF
.,TRBV29-1,TRBJ1-2,.,TGCAGCGTTGATTTCCCTGGACAGCTGGATGGCTACACCTTC,CSVDFPGQLDGYTF
.,TRBV4-3,TRBJ2-3,.,TGCGCCAGCAGCCAAGAGGGTTTCCCCACAGATACGCAGTATTTT,CASSQEGFPTDTQYF
.,TRBV29-1,TRBJ2-3,.,TGCAGCGTTGTCAGGGTGGGCACAGATACGCAGTATTTT,CSVVRVGTDTQYF
.,TRBV29-1,TRBJ2-6,.,TGCAGCGCTGAAACCGGGTCGCGGATCTCTGGGGCCAACGTCCTGACTTTC,CSAETGSRISGANVLTF
many,TRBV5-1,TRBJ1-3,.,TGCGCCAGCAGCTTGACAGGGAGCATTGGAAACACCATATATTTT,CASSLTGSIGNTIYF
.,TRBV2,TRBJ1-4,TRBD1,TGTGCCAGCAGCGAACAGGGGATCGGCGAAAAACTGTTTTTT,CASSEQGIGEKLFF
few,TRBV2,TRBJ2-3,.,TGTGCCAGCCGGGACTCCTGGGCAGATACGCAGTATTTT,CASRDSWADTQYF
.,TRBV11-3,TRBJ1-3,.,TGTGCCAGCAGCTCTTCAGGGGGAAACACCATATATTTT,CASSSSGGNTIYF
few,TRBV29-1,TRBJ2-7,.,TGCAGCGGTGAACAGGGTAGAGAGCAGTACTTC,CSGEQGREQYF
.,TRBV7-2,TRBJ2-2,.,TGTGCCAGCAGCCTACAGGCTAACACCGGGGAGCTGTTTTTT,CASSLQANTGELFF
.,TRBV30,TRBJ1-1,TRBD1,TGTGCCTGGGACAGGGGGAGCATTGAAGCTTTCTTT,CAWDRGSIEAFF
few,TRBV7-9,TRBJ1-2,TRBD1,TGTGCCAGCAGCCCTGGACAGGGTAGGGATGGCTACACCTTC,CASSPGQGRDGYTF
.,TRBV18,TRBJ1-1,.,TGTGCCAGCTCACCCGGCTGGAACACTGAAGCTTTCTTT,CASSPGWNTEAFF
few,TRBV11-2,TRBJ1-5,TRBD1,TGTGCCAGCAGCCCCGGGACAGGGAGGAGTAGACCCCAGCATTTT,CASSPGTGRSRPQHF
once,TRBV9,TRBJ2-7,TRBD1,TGTGCCAGCAGCGTAGACGTCCCAGGGACAGGGAATTTCTACGAGCAGTACTTC,CASSVDVPGTGNFYEQYF